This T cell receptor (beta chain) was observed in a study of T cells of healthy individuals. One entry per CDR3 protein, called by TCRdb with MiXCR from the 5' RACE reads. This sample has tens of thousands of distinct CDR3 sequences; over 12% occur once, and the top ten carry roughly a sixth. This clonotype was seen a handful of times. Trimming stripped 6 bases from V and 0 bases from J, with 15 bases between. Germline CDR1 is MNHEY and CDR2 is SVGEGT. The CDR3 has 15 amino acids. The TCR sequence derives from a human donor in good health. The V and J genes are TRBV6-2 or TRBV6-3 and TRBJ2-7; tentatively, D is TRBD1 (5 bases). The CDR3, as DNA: TGTGCCAGCAGCTCAGTTGGGGCATCCTCCTACGAGCAGTACTTC. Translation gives CASSSVGASSYEQYF.